Sequencing of this TCR beta chain was carried out in a study of blood T cell repertoires in COVID-19. Study as a whole: Sites in the United States, Italy and Spain provided acute and convalescent COVID-19 samples. Sources were T cells, B-cell-depleted T cells, or PBMCs; the material itself was cDNA or gDNA.

To note about this clone: This specimen includes other DNA sequences encoding the same CDR3.

V was pared by 0 bases and J by 4 bases, with 11 bases between. The CDR3 is made up of 15 amino acids. CDR1 and CDR2 from the germline V gene are SGHRS and YFSETQ. As handled by the study authors: By means of reference gene primer amplification, nucleated cell counts were estimated. The protocol was immunoSEQ multiplex PCR, while the TCRdb copy is restricted to in-frame clones and leaves out a portion. The DNA gave D and trimming, while V, J and clone size come from that table. The data contain about 190,000 clones, around 80% of them singletons. This chain links TRBV5-1 with TRBJ1-5; D may be TRBD1 (5 bases). This receptor was obtained from a woman aged 45-65 years with acute or convalescent COVID-19. The specimen sequenced was peripheral blood. The CDR3 sequence is CASSLEGVSNQPQHF. CDR3 bases: TGCGCCAGCAGCTTGGAAGGGGTATCAAATCAGCCCCAGCATTTT.